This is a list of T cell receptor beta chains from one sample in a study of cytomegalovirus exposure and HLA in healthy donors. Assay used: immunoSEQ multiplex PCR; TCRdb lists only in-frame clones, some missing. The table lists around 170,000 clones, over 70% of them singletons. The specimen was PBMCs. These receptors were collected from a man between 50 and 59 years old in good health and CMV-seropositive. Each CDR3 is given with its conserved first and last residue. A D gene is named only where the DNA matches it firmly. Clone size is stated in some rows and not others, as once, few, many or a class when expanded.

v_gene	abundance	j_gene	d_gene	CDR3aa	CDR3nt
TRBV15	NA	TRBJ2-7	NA	CATSNGGRIYEQYF	TGTGCCACCAGCAACGGTGGGAGGATCTACGAGCAGTACTTC
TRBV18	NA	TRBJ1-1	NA	CASSRTVNTEAFF	TGTGCCAGCTCACGCACAGTGAACACTGAAGCTTTCTTT
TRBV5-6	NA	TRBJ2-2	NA	CASSSLASENTGELFF	TGTGCCAGCAGCTCCCTAGCGTCGGAGAACACCGGGGAGCTGTTTTTT
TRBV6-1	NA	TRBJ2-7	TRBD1	CASSALGTASYEQYF	TGTGCCAGCAGTGCCCTTGGGACAGCCTCCTACGAGCAGTACTTC
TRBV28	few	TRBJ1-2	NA	CASSPGGYGYTF	TGTGCCAGCAGCCCCGGCGGCTATGGCTACACCTTC
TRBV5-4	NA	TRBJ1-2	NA	CASSQGSLLYNYGYTF	TGTGCCAGCAGCCAAGGGAGCCTCCTTTATAACTATGGCTACACCTTC
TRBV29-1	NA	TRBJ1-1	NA	CSVVLRTAYTEAFF	TGCAGCGTTGTTCTGAGGACAGCTTACACTGAAGCTTTCTTT
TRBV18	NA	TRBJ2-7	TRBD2	CASSPGLAWEQYF	TGTGCCAGCTCACCAGGACTAGCATGGGAGCAGTACTTC
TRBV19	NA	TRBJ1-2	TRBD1	CASGTDLYGYTF	TGTGCCAGTGGGACAGACCTCTATGGCTACACCTTC
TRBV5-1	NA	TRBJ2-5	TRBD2	CASSFDGGEETQYF	TGCGCCAGCAGCTTCGACGGGGGGGAAGAGACCCAGTACTTC
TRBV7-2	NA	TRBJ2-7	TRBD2	CASSLATAGGGYEQYF	TGTGCCAGCAGCTTAGCGACGGCGGGGGGAGGCTACGAGCAGTACTTC
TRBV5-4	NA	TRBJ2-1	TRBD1	CASSLDRGSYNEQFF	TGTGCCAGCAGCTTGGACAGGGGCTCCTACAATGAGCAGTTCTTC
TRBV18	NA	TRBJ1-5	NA	CASSPLGEGNQPQHF	TGTGCCAGCTCACCTCTCGGTGAGGGCAATCAGCCCCAGCATTTT
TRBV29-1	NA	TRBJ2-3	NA	CSVLIRLYNSTQYF	TGCAGCGTCTTGATACGACTCTATAATTCCACGCAGTATTTT